Following are 17 T cell receptor beta chains from one sample sequenced in a study of T-cell memory formation after mild COVID-19. TCRdb fed the 5' RACE reads into MiXCR, producing one record per CDR3 protein. In the table there are about 620,000 distinct CDR3 sequences, roughly 17% of which are singletons. The specimen was PBMCs or a T cell subset sorted from them (not recorded which). These receptor sequences come from an adult woman who had mild COVID-19 (a few samples of this study predate the infection). Cell type and time point are not known.

This clonotype was found many times. The V call is TRBV5-1, the J call TRBJ1-4, with D hard to call. The CDR3 consists of 14 residues. CDR1 is SGHRS, CDR2 YFSETQ, per germline. Trimming took off 0 bases at V and 7 bases at J, with 10 bases between the two ends. CDR3 amino acids: CASSLEAVSEKLFF. In nucleotides, the CDR3 is TGCGCCAGCAGCTTGGAAGCAGTCAGTGAAAAACTGTTTTTT.

The V gene is TRBV12-3 or TRBV12-4, the J gene TRBJ1-1; 7 nucleotides line up with TRBD1. V shed 6 bases, J shed 5 bases, and the junction held 6 bases outside the gene matches. This CDR3 is built from 13 residues. The CDR3 here is CASRQGTGTEAFF. In nucleotides, the CDR3 is TGTGCCAGCAGACAGGGGACGGGGACTGAAGCTTTCTTT.

The chain uses TRBV12-3 or TRBV12-4 and TRBJ2-5; 8 bases align to TRBD2. The V segment lost 3 bases and the J segment 2 bases; nucleotides outside the gene matches: 8. CDR3 length: 16 residues. CDR3 in amino acids: CASSFSVLADQETQYF. The CDR3 coding sequence is TGTGCCAGCAGTTTTTCGGTACTAGCGGATCAAGAGACCCAGTACTTC.

CDR3 sequence (DNA): TGTGCCAGCAGCCCCTGGACAGGGGTAGGCTCACCCCTCCACTTT. This translates into CASSPWTGVGSPLHF. The chain couples TRBV7-9 to TRBJ1-6; TRBD1 agrees at 9 bases. The ends lost 5 bases at V and 10 bases at J; junction bases unmatched: 9. The CDR3 has 15 residues. Germline CDR1 and CDR2: SEHNR and FQNEAQ (reference sequence).

The chain employs TRBV6-5 and TRBJ1-2; D unclear. In germline, CDR1 is MNHEY, CDR2 SVGAGI. The CDR3 covers 12 residues. The V end lost 2 bases, the J end lost 8 bases, and 9 bases lay between the germline ends. DNA of the CDR3: TGTGCCAGCAGTTACAGTGGGAGAGGCTACACCTTC. It specifies CASSYSGRGYTF.

This clonotype has just a few counts. The chain couples TRBV9 to TRBJ2-6; D possibly matches TRBD1 or TRBD2 (5 bases each). Germline loops: CDR1 SGDLS, CDR2 YYNGEE. The length of the CDR3 is 20 residues. Trimming cost V 0 bases and J 0 bases, with 19 bases left between them. CDR3 in amino acids: CASSVEGRDAFGSGANVLTF. The CDR3 DNA is TGTGCCAGCAGCGTAGAAGGAAGGGACGCCTTTGGCTCTGGGGCCAACGTCCTGACTTTC.

A few counts support this clonotype. This chain connects TRBV7-3 to TRBJ2-2, with 10 positions matching TRBD1. V lost 5 bases to trimming and J lost 2 bases; unmatched junction nucleotides: 11. The CDR3 is 18 residues long. Germline-derived CDR1 and CDR2 are SGHTA and FQGTGA. The CDR3 DNA sequence: TGTGCCAGCAGCCTCACGGTCGACAGGGGGCCCAACACCGGGGAGCTGTTTTTT. This encodes CASSLTVDRGPNTGELFF.

The rearrangement uses TRBV20-1 and TRBJ2-1, with TRBD2 matching over 7 bases. The germline V gene has CDR1 DFQATT and CDR2 SNEGSKA (reference sequence). V lost 0 bases, J lost 6 bases, and 5 bases stayed unmatched. The CDR3 extends over 14 amino acids. The CDR3 coding sequence is TGCAGTGCTAGAGATGGGCTAGCGGCCAATGAGCAGTTCTTC. Protein: CSARDGLAANEQFF.

Ten or more counts support this clonotype. The rearrangement uses TRBV12-3 or TRBV12-4 and TRBJ2-1; a weak D match, TRBD2 (5 bases). The CDR3 runs to 14 residues. V gave up 7 bases and J gave up 0 bases, with 10 bases separating them. The CDR3 nucleotides read TGTGCCAGCAAGCCGGGAAGCTCCTACAATGAGCAGTTCTTC. Translated: CASKPGSSYNEQFF.

This clonotype was seen repeatedly, ten times or more. The V call is TRBV7-6, the J call TRBJ2-5, with 9 bases aligning to TRBD2. The CDR3 spans 17 residues. The V and J ends lost 0 bases and 3 bases, in that order; junction bases with no gene match: 8. Germline V gene sequence: CDR1 SGHVS, CDR2 FNYEAQ. This chain's CDR3 is CASSLALAGVGEETQYF. CDR3 nucleotides: TGTGCCAGCAGCTTAGCCTTAGCGGGAGTCGGGGAAGAGACCCAGTACTTC.

The chain recombines TRBV7-2 with TRBJ2-5, with 14 bases matching TRBD2. Per the germline V gene, CDR1 is SGHTA and CDR2 is FQGNSA. This CDR3 is 15 amino acids long. Trimming at V came to 7 bases and at J to 4 bases, leaving 5 bases not matched to a gene. The CDR3 nucleotides are TGTGCCAGCACCGGACTAGCGGGGGGAAGAGAGACCCAGTACTTC. The encoded protein is CASTGLAGGRETQYF. The full variable domain, completed using reference TRBV7-2 and TRBJ2-5, is GAGVSQSPSNKVTEKGKDVELRCDPISGHTALYWYRQSLGQGLEFLIYFQGNSAPDKSGLPSDRFSAERTGGSVSTLTIQRTQQEDSAVYLCASTGLAGGRETQYFGPGTRLLVL.

This clonotype came up a few times. This rearrangement joins TRBV5-1 to TRBJ1-6; D is unresolved. Trimming took 0 bases from V and 10 from J, leaving 14 bases between them. The CDR3 totals 15 residues. Germline V lookup: CDR1 SGHRS, CDR2 YFSETQ. CDR3 nucleotide sequence: TGCGCCAGCAGCTTGGGGGGTGCTACTCGGTCACCCCTCCACTTT. Amino acid sequence: CASSLGGATRSPLHF.

This clonotype was detected once. The DNA for the CDR3 is TGTGCCAGCAGCTTGGCTAATGGCTACACCTTC. Its translation: CASSLANGYTF. This chain joins TRBV5-4 and TRBJ1-2; no definite D call. The V gene lost 0 bases and the J gene lost 6 bases, with 3 bases spanning the gap. This CDR3 is 11 amino acids long. The germline V gene has CDR1 SGHNT and CDR2 YYREEE (reference sequence).

This clonotype has more than one count but fewer than ten. The chain uses TRBV6-5 and TRBJ2-5, with D possibly called TRBD1 or TRBD2 (5 bases each). Germline values: CDR1 MNHEY, CDR2 SVGAGI. Trimming took 3 bases from V and 1 from J, leaving 6 bases between them. The CDR3 runs 13 residues. The CDR3 loop reads CASSYGGQETQYF. The CDR3 DNA is TGTGCCAGCAGTTATGGGGGCCAAGAGACCCAGTACTTC.

As DNA, the CDR3 is TGTGCCAGCAGCACCCGAGGCGAGCAGTACTTC. Encoded protein: CASSTRGEQYF. The V gene is TRBV5-4, the J gene TRBJ2-7; D ambiguous. V was cut by 4 bases and J by 6 bases, with 8 bases left in between. This CDR3 spans 11 amino acids. Germline V gene sequence: CDR1 SGHNT, CDR2 YYREEE (reference sequence). Filled out from reference TRBV5-4 and TRBJ2-7, the complete variable domain reads ETGVTQSPTHLIKTRGQQVTLRCSSQSGHNTVSWYQQALGQGPQFIFQYYREEENGRGNFPPRFSGLQFPNYSSELNVNALELDDSALYLCASSTRGEQYFGPGTRLTVT.

This chain connects TRBV7-2 to TRBJ2-5; D is unclear. CDR1 and CDR2 from the germline V gene are SGHTA and FQGNSA. Trimming left V 0 bases short and J 5 bases short, with 7 bases between. The CDR3 is 13 amino acids. The CDR3 reads CASSLAIVETQYF. CDR3 nucleotide sequence: TGTGCCAGCAGCTTAGCCATCGTGGAGACCCAGTACTTC.

There are a few counts of this clonotype. The rearrangement uses TRBV18 and TRBJ2-3; maybe TRBD1 (5 bases). The CDR3 runs to 16 residues. CDR1 is KGHSH, CDR2 LQKENI, per germline. The V end lost 1 base, the J end lost 2 bases, and 13 bases lay between the germline ends. CDR3 in DNA: TGTGCCAGCTCACCACGCTCCAGGGTCGCCACAGATACGCAGTATTTT. Translating gives CASSPRSRVATDTQYF.